This T cell receptor (beta chain) came from a study of post-analysis software for immune sequencing data. General study points: The five TRBV segments detected at higher frequency in patients than in controls included TRBV5-6, TRBV5-1 and TRBV20-1. The study found significantly lower normalized Chao1 diversity in multiple sclerosis patients than in controls.

Every TCR beta cDNA library bore unique molecular identifiers. Researchers reported approximately 480,000 cDNA molecules coming from about 1 to 10 million T cells. TCRdb itself ran the PCR reads through MiXCR, one entry per CDR3 protein. The table lists a few hundred thousand distinct CDR3 sequences, 36% of them singletons. This clonotype has just a few counts. Antigen specificity is unknown. The germline V and J ends were trimmed by 5 bases and 4 bases, with 20 bases remaining between them. The CDR3 totals 16 residues. Germline V gives CDR1 SEHNR, CDR2 FQNEAQ (reference sequence). The clonotype comes from a girl between 10 and 17 years old with multiple sclerosis. This sequence joins TRBV7-9 and TRBJ1-1; D is perhaps TRBD1 (5 bases). Sequencing was done on a sample of blood. DNA for the CDR3: TGTGCCAGCAGCCCCCAAGTCTGGACATTGGGCACTGAAGCTTTCTTT. Its protein product is CASSPQVWTLGTEAFF.